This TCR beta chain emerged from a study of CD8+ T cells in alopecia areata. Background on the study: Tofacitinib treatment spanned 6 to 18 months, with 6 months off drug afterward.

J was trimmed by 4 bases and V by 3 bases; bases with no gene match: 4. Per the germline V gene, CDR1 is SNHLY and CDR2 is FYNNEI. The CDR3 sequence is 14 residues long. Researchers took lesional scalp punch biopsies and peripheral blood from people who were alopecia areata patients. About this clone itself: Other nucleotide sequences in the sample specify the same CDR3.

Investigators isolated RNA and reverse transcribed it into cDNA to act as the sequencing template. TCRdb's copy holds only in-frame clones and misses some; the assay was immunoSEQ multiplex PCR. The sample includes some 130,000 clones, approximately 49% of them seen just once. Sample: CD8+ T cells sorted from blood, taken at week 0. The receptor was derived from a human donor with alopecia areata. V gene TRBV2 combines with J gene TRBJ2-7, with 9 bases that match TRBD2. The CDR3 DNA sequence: TGTGCCAGCAGTGAGGGTCTAGCGGGGTACGAGCAGTACTTC. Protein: CASSEGLAGYEQYF.